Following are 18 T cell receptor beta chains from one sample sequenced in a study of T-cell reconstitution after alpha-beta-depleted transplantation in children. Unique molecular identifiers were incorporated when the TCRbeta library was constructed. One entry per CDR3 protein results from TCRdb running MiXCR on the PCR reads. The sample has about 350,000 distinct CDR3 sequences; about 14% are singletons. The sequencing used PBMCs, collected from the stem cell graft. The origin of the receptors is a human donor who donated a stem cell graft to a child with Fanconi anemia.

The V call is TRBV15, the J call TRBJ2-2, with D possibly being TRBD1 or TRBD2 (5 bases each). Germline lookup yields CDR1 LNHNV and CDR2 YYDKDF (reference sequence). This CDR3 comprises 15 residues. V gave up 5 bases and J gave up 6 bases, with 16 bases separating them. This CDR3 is CATSGGGLGSGELFF. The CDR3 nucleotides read TGTGCCACCAGCGGGGGTGGGCTTGGATCCGGGGAGCTGTTTTTT.

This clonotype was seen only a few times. In nucleotides, the CDR3 is TGTGCCAGCAGCTTGGCCGGGGCAGCCGGGGCTGAAGCTTTCTTT. This translates into CASSLAGAAGAEAFF. The V and J genes are TRBV5-6 and TRBJ1-1, with TRBD1 as a possible D gene (5 bases). The germline V gene has CDR1 SGHDT and CDR2 YYEEEE. The CDR3 consists of 15 residues. V shed 0 bases and J shed 6 bases, with 15 bases lying between them.

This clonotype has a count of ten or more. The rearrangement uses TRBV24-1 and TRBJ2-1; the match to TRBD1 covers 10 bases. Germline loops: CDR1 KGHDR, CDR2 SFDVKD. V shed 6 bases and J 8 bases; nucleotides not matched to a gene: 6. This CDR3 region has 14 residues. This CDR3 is CATSKGQGRDEQFF. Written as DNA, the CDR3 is TGTGCCACCAGTAAGGGACAGGGGAGGGATGAGCAGTTCTTC.

The CDR3, as DNA: TGCAGCGTCGGCGGACAGGGACCTGGAAACACCATATATTTT. This gives the protein CSVGGQGPGNTIYF. The V and J genes are TRBV29-1 and TRBJ1-3, with 8 bases fitting TRBD1. Germline V gives CDR1 SQVTM, CDR2 ANQGSEA. This CDR3 comprises 14 residues. V dropped 6 bases and J dropped 2; count of bases not matched to a gene: 6.

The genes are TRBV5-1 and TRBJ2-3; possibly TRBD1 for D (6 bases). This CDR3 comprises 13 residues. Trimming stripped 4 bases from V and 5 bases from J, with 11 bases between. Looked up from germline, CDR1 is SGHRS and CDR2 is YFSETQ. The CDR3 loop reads CASSKAGEDTQYF. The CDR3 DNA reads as TGCGCCAGCAGCAAGGCAGGGGAAGATACGCAGTATTTT.

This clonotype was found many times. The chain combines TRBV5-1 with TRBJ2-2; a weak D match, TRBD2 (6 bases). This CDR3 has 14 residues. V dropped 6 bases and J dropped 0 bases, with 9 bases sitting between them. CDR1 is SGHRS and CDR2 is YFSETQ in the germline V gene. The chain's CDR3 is CASKGTSNTGELFF. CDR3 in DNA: TGCGCCAGCAAAGGGACTTCGAACACCGGGGAGCTGTTTTTT.

CDR3 amino acids: CSARDKEVVGGANVLTF. Here the CDR3 DNA reads TGCAGTGCTAGAGATAAGGAGGTCGTAGGTGGGGCCAACGTCCTGACTTTC. This chain links TRBV20-1 with TRBJ2-6; TRBD2 might be the D (5 bases). Germline CDR1 DFQATT, CDR2 SNEGSKA (reference sequence). With 0 bases removed from V and 3 bases from J, the gap between germline ends came to 15 bases. This CDR3 region has 17 residues.

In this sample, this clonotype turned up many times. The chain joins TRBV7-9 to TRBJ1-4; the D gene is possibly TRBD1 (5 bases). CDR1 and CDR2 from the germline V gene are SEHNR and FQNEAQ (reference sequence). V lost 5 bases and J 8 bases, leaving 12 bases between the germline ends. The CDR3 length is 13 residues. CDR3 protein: CASSPQGGEKLFF. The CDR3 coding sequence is TGTGCCAGCAGCCCGCAGGGAGGAGAAAAACTGTTTTTT.

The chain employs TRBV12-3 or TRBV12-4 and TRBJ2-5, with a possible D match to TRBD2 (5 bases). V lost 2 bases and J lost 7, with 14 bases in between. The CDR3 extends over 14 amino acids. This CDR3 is CASSLKGSSGTQYF. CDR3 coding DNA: TGTGCCAGCAGTTTAAAGGGCAGCAGCGGGACCCAGTACTTC.

The CDR3 is CATSRQKNTEAFF. DNA for the CDR3: TGTGCCACCAGCAGACAGAAGAACACTGAAGCTTTCTTT. The genes are TRBV15 and TRBJ1-1; D unclear. CDR3 length: 13 amino acids. V was cut by 2 bases and J by 1 base, with 5 bases left in between. CDR1 and CDR2 (germline): LNHNV, YYDKDF (reference sequence).

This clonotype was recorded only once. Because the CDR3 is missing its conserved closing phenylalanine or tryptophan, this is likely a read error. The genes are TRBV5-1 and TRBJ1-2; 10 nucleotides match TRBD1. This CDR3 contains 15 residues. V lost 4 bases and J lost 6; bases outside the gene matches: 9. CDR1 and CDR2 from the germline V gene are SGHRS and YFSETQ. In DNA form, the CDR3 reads TGCGCCAGCAGCACCGGGACAGGGGTCACTCATGGCTACACCTAC. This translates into CASSTGTGVTHGYTY.

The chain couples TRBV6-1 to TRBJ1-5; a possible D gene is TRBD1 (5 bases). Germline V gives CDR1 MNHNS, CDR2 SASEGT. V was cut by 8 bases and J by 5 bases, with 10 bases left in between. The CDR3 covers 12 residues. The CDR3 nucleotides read TGTGCCAGCGATCAGGGTGATCAGCCCCAGCATTTT. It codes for CASDQGDQPQHF.

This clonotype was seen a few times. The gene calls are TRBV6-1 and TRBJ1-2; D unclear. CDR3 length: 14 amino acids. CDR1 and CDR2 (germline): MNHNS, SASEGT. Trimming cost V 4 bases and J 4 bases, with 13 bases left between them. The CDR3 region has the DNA TGTGCCAGCAGTGGTGAACTGAATTCCTATGGCTACACCTTC. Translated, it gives CASSGELNSYGYTF.

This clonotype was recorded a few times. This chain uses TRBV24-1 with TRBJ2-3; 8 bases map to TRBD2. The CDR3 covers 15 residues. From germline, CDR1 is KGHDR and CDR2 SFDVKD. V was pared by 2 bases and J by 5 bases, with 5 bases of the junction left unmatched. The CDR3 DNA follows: TGTGCCACCAGTGATTCGGGGGGGCCTGGAGATACGCAGTATTTT. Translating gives CATSDSGGPGDTQYF.

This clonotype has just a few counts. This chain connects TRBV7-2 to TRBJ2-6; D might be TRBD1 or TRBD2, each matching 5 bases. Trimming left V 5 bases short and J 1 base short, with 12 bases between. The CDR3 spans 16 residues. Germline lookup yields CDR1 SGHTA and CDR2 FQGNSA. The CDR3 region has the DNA TGTGCCAGCAGCCCGGGACCGTTTTCTGGGGCCAACGTCCTGACTTTC. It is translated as CASSPGPFSGANVLTF. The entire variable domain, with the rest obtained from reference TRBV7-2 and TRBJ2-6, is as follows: GAGVSQSPSNKVTEKGKDVELRCDPISGHTALYWYRQSLGQGLEFLIYFQGNSAPDKSGLPSDRFSAERTGGSVSTLTIQRTQQEDSAVYLCASSPGPFSGANVLTFGAGSRLTVL.

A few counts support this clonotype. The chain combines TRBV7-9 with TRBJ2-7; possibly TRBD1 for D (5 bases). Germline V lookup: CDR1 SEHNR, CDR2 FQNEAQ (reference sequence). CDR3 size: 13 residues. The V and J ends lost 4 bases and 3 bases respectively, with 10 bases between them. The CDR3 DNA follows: TGTGCCAGCAGCTCGACAGAAATCTACGAGCAGTACTTC. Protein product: CASSSTEIYEQYF.

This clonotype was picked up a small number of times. CDR3 in amino acids: CASSPKVPSSSGANVLTF. In DNA, the CDR3 is TGTGCCAGCTCACCAAAGGTCCCATCCTCCTCTGGGGCCAACGTCCTGACTTTC. The V call is TRBV18, the J call TRBJ2-6; D gene unclear. This CDR3 is built from 18 residues. Trimming cost V 2 bases and J 0 bases, with 14 bases left between them. Per germline, CDR1 KGHSH and CDR2 LQKENI.

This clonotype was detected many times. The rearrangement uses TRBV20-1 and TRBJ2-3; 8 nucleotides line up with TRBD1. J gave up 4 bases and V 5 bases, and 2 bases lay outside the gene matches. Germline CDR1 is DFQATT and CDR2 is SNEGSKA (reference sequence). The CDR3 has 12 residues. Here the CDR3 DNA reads TGCAGTGCTGGACAGGGACCAGATACGCAGTATTTT. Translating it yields CSAGQGPDTQYF.